A single sample gave rise to the 15 T cell receptor beta chains below, sequenced in a study of response to subunit inactivated influenza vaccine. TCRdb ran MiXCR on the RT-PCR reads and lists one entry per CDR3 protein. There are about 540,000 distinct CDR3 sequences in the sample; around 21% occur only once, and 2.5% to 3% lies in the top ten. These records were also assigned to another study, of T cells expressing NK-cell markers. That paper adds: For TCR beta, cDNA was produced by 5'RACE template switching with UMIs.

The sample consisted of CD4+ T cells sorted from PBMCs, taken 11 to 12 days after vaccination. These receptors were collected from a man between 45 and 60 years old who received an inactivated influenza vaccine.

The chain recombines TRBV4-1 with TRBJ1-2; the match to TRBD1 covers 7 bases. Germline CDR1 is MGHRA and CDR2 is YSYEKL. The CDR3 is 16 amino acids. Unmatched junction bases numbered 10, after V lost 2 bases and J lost 4 bases. The CDR3 spells CASSQRDSPGFYGYTF. The CDR3, as DNA: TGCGCCAGCAGCCAAAGGGACAGTCCGGGTTTCTATGGCTACACCTTC.

This chain uses TRBV15 with TRBJ2-3; either TRBD1 or TRBD2 may fit D (5 bases each). The germline V and J ends were trimmed by 0 bases and 5 bases, with 12 bases remaining between them. Looked up from germline, CDR1 is LNHNV and CDR2 is YYDKDF (reference sequence). This CDR3 region has 15 residues. Here the CDR3 reads CATSRDPGTRDTQYF. The DNA for the CDR3 is TGTGCCACCAGCAGAGATCCGGGGACGAGAGATACGCAGTATTTT. The variable domain in full, with the rest retrieved from reference TRBV15 and TRBJ2-3, is DAMVIQNPRYQVTQFGKPVTLSCSQTLNHNVMYWYQQKSSQAPKLLFHYYDKDFNNEADTPDNFQSRRPNTSFCFLDIRSPGLGDTAMYLCATSRDPGTRDTQYFGPGTRLTVL.

This clonotype was seen more than once but under ten times. V gene TRBV7-2 combines with J gene TRBJ2-3; 11 bases are shared with TRBD2. The CDR3 has 16 amino acids. The trim removed 5 bases at V and 6 bases at J, leaving 10 bases unmatched. Germline assignment: CDR1 SGHTA and CDR2 FQGNSA. DNA of the CDR3: TGTGCCAGCAGCCCGGCCTCTAGCGGGAGGTGGGATACGCAGTATTTT. Its translation: CASSPASSGRWDTQYF.

Only a few counts were recorded for this clonotype. The genes are TRBV6-2 or TRBV6-3 and TRBJ2-1; no reliable D call. CDR1 is MNHEY and CDR2 is SVGEGT in the germline V gene. This CDR3 contains 12 residues. Trimming shortened V by 9 bases and J by 6 bases, and 12 bases separated the two germline ends. CDR3 bases: TGTGCCAGTAGTACGGCCGGCAATGAGCAGTTCTTC. Encoded protein: CASSTAGNEQFF.

This clonotype was found a few times. The V call is TRBV5-6, the J call TRBJ1-1; possibly TRBD1 for D (5 bases). CDR3 length: 12 residues. Germline V gene data show CDR1 as SGHDT and CDR2 as YYEEEE. V was clipped by 2 bases and J by 6 bases, with 8 bases between them. CDR3 in amino acids: CASSFAGSEAFF. CDR3 in DNA: TGTGCCAGCAGCTTCGCAGGGTCTGAAGCTTTCTTT. Supplemented by reference TRBV5-6 and TRBJ1-1, the full variable domain reads DAGVTQSPTHLIKTRGQQVTLRCSPKSGHDTVSWYQQALGQGPQFIFQYYEEEERQRGNFPDRFSGHQFPNYSSELNVNALLLGDSALYLCASSFAGSEAFFGQGTRLTVV.

This clonotype was recorded a few times. The rearrangement links TRBV6-5 to TRBJ1-1, with TRBD1 as a possible D gene (6 bases). Trimming took off 2 bases at V and 4 bases at J, with 11 bases between the two ends. This CDR3 comprises 14 residues. CDR1 and CDR2 (germline): MNHEY, SVGAGI. The CDR3 region has the DNA TGTGCCAGCAGTTACATGGGGGCGGGCACTGAAGCTTTCTTT. It is translated as CASSYMGAGTEAFF.

The genes are TRBV7-8 and TRBJ2-3; perhaps TRBD1 as D (6 bases). The V gene's germline CDR1 is SGHVS and CDR2 FQNEAQ. This CDR3 is built from 15 residues. Trimming took off 1 base at V and 0 bases at J, with 8 bases between the two ends. The CDR3 is CASSLDQGSTDTQYF. The CDR3 DNA sequence: TGTGCCAGCAGCTTAGATCAGGGGAGCACAGATACGCAGTATTTT.

CDR3 sequence: CASSLTDGGTEAFF. The CDR3 DNA reads as TGTGCCAGCAGTCTAACCGATGGGGGAACTGAAGCTTTCTTT. J is TRBJ1-1 and V is TRBV11-2; maybe TRBD1 (5 bases). The CDR3 runs 14 residues. Trimming left V 6 bases short and J 5 bases short, with 16 bases between. Germline V CDR1 and CDR2: SGHAT, FQNNGV.

This chain's CDR3 is CASSQQRNTEAFF. The CDR3 region has the DNA TGTGCCAGCAGCCAACAGAGGAACACTGAAGCTTTCTTT. The V call is TRBV13, the J call TRBJ1-1; D gene uncertain. Deletions cut 5 bases from V and 1 base from J, with 8 bases between. This CDR3 is 13 amino acids long. In germline, CDR1 is PRHDT, CDR2 FYEKMQ (reference sequence).

This clonotype has only a few counts. The genes are TRBV4-2 and TRBJ1-6, with D maybe TRBD1 (5 bases). This CDR3 has 16 amino acids. V was pared by 0 bases and J by 8 bases, with 14 bases between. CDR1 is LGHNA and CDR2 is YNFKEQ in the germline V gene. The CDR3 DNA sequence: TGTGCCAGCAGCCAAGATCCTGTCAGGGCTGATTCACCCCTCCACTTT. Translated, it gives CASSQDPVRADSPLHF.

The chain links TRBV5-1 to TRBJ2-1, with 7 bases fitting TRBD2. The CDR3 contains 18 residues. Trimming took 1 base from V and 6 from J; bases not matched to a gene: 16. Germline V lookup: CDR1 SGHRS, CDR2 YFSETQ. CDR3 DNA: TGCGCCAGCAGCTTGCCCAAAAGTCTCGCGGGAGTCGTCAATGAGCAGTTCTTC. This encodes CASSLPKSLAGVVNEQFF.

The chain is built from TRBV5-5 and TRBJ2-1; 10 bases align to TRBD2. The CDR3 is 16 amino acids. Germline CDR1 is SGHKS and CDR2 is YYEKEE (reference sequence). V shed 3 bases, J shed 7 bases, and the junction held 10 bases outside the gene matches. The CDR3 region is CASSSGQLAGANEQFF. CDR3 coding DNA: TGTGCCAGCAGCTCGGGCCAGCTAGCGGGAGCAAATGAGCAGTTCTTC. Supplemented by reference TRBV5-5 and TRBJ2-1, the full variable domain reads DAGVTQSPTHLIKTRGQQVTLRCSPISGHKSVSWYQQVLGQGPQFIFQYYEKEERGRGNFPDRFSARQFPNYSSELNVNALLLGDSALYLCASSSGQLAGANEQFFGPGTRLTVL.

The rearrangement joins TRBV6-2 or TRBV6-3 to TRBJ2-3; D uncertain. Germline CDR1 is MNHEY and CDR2 is SVGEGT. This CDR3 has 14 amino acids. V was trimmed by 2 bases and J by 3 bases, leaving 9 bases between them. DNA for the CDR3: TGTGCCAGCAGTTACCGTTCCGGAACAGATACGCAGTATTTT. Amino acids: CASSYRSGTDTQYF.

Only a few counts were recorded for this clonotype. This rearrangement joins TRBV6-5 to TRBJ2-3; the D is unclear. With 2 bases removed from V and 6 bases from J, the gap between germline ends came to 15 bases. CDR3 length: 15 residues. The V gene's germline CDR1 is MNHEY and CDR2 SVGAGI. CDR3 protein: CASSYLGSLWDTQYF. The CDR3 DNA reads as TGTGCCAGCAGTTACCTTGGGTCGCTCTGGGATACGCAGTATTTT.

This clonotype was detected only a few times. V is TRBV18 and J is TRBJ1-2, with D unclear. Trimming took 0 bases from V and 10 from J, leaving 12 bases between them. CDR1 and CDR2 from the germline V gene are KGHSH and LQKENI. CDR3 size: 13 residues. CDR3 protein: CASSPPPGINYTF. CDR3 DNA: TGTGCCAGCTCACCACCGCCAGGTATAAACTACACCTTC. The full variable domain, its missing parts supplied by reference TRBV18 and TRBJ1-2, is NAGVMQNPRHLVRRRGQEARLRCSPMKGHSHVYWYRQLPEEGLKFMVYLQKENIIDESGMPKERFSAEFPKEGPSILRIQQVVRGDSAAYFCASSPPPGINYTFGSGTRLTVV.